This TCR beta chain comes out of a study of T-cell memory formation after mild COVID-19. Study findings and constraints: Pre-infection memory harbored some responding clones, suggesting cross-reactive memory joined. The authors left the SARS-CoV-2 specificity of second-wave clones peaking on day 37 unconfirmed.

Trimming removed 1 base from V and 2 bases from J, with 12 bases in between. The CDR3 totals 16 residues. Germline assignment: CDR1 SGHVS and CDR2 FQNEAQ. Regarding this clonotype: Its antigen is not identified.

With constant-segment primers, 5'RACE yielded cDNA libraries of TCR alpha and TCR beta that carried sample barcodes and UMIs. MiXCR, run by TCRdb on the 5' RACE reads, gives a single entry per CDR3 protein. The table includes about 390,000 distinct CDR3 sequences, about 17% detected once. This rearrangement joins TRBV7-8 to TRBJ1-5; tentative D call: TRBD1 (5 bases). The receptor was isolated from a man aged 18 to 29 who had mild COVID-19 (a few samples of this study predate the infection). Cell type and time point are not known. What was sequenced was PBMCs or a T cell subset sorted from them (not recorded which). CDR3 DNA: TGTGCCAGCAGCTTAGTGGGCGGGGCCCGCAATCAGCCCCAGCATTTT. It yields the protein CASSLVGGARNQPQHF.